The 5 T cell receptor beta chains below come from one sample, sequenced in a study of shared clonotypes between healthy human individuals. Sequencing was performed with immunoSEQ multiplex PCR; in TCRdb, only in-frame clones are kept and a portion is missing. This sample has 660,000 or so clones, with 90% to 97% found just once. Naivety among CD8 cells was defined by CD45RO negativity and positive CCR7 selection, thereby excluding terminally differentiated effector memory CD45RA+ cells. The specimen was naive CD8+ T cells sorted from blood. The receptors were sampled from a woman in her twenties or thirties in good health.

This rearrangement joins TRBV10-2 to TRBJ2-1; perhaps TRBD1 as D (8 bases). In germline, CDR1 is WSHSY, CDR2 SAAADI. Trimming removed 4 bases from V and 7 bases from J, with 14 bases in between. The CDR3 contains 14 residues. The CDR3 DNA sequence: TGCGCCAGCAGTGTGTCACAGGGGGGGAATGAGCAGTTCTTC. The encoded protein is CASSVSQGGNEQFF.

J is TRBJ2-1 and V is TRBV7-8, with D perhaps TRBD2 (5 bases). The CDR3 sequence is 17 residues long. Trimming pared 1 base from V and 0 bases from J, leaving 13 bases between. CDR1 and CDR2 from the germline V gene are SGHVS and FQNEAQ. CDR3 residues: CASSLELAGSSYNEQFF. The CDR3, as DNA: TGTGCCAGCAGCTTAGAATTGGCGGGCAGCTCCTACAATGAGCAGTTCTTC.

V usage is TRBV19 and J usage is TRBJ2-1; D not certain. V lost 7 bases to trimming and J lost 10 bases, with 14 bases between them. Germline CDR1 is LNHDA and CDR2 is SQIVND (reference sequence). This CDR3 comprises 12 residues. DNA for the CDR3: TGTGCCAGTAACCGGGCTGGGTTCGAGCAGTTCTTC. It specifies CASNRAGFEQFF.

This clone has just a few counts. The chain uses TRBV7-9 and TRBJ1-1; D is perhaps TRBD1 (5 bases). Trimming removed 5 bases at V and 3 bases at J, with 16 bases between. The CDR3 totals 15 residues. The germline V gene has CDR1 SEHNR and CDR2 FQNEAQ (reference sequence). The CDR3 DNA sequence: TGTGCCAGCAGCAATGGACCCTGGGGCGACACTGAAGCTTTCTTT. Translating it yields CASSNGPWGDTEAFF.

The J gene is TRBJ1-1, the V gene TRBV28; 8 positions match TRBD1. This CDR3 has 14 amino acids. CDR1 and CDR2 (germline): MDHEN, SYDVKM. V gave up 3 bases and J gave up 4 bases; unmatched junction bases: 4. The CDR3 coding sequence is TGTGCCAGCAGTTTCCAACAGGGGGGCACTGAAGCTTTCTTT. This encodes CASSFQQGGTEAFF.